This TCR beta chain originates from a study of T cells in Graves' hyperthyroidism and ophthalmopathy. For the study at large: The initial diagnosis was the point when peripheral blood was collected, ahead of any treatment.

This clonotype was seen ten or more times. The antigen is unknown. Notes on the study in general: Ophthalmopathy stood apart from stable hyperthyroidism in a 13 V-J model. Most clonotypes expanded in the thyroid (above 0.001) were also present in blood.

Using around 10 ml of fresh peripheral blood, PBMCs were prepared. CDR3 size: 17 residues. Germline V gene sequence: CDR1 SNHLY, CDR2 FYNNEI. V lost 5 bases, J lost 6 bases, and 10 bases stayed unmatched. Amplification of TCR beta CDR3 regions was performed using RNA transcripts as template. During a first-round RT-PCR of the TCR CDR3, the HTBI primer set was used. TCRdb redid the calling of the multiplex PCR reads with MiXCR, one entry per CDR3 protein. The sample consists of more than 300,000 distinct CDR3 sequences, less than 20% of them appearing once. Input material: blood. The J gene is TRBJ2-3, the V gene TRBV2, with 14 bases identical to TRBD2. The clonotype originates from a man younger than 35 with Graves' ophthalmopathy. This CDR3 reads CASSFGLAGGTSDTQYF. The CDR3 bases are TGTGCCAGCAGTTTCGGACTAGCGGGGGGCACATCGGATACGCAGTATTTT.